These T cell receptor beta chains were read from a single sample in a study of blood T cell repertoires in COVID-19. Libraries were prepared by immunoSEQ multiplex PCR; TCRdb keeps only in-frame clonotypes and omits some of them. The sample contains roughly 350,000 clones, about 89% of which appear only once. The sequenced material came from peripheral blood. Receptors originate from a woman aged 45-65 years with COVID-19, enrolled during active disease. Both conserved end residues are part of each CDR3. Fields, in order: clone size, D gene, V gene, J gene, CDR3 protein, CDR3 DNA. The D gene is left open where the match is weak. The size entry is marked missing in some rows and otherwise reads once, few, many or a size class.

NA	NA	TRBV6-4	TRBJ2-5	CASSDGSGGGQETQYF	TGTGCCAGCAGTGATGGGTCAGGGGGAGGTCAAGAGACCCAGTACTTC
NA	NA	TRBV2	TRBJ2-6	CASSEGSPGANVLTF	TGTGCCAGCAGTGAAGGCAGTCCTGGGGCCAACGTCCTGACTTTC
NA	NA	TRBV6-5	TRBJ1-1	CASRRTENTEAFF	TGTGCCAGCAGAAGAACAGAGAACACTGAAGCTTTCTTT
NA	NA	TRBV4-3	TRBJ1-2	CASSQDRDSPYTF	TGCGCCAGCAGCCAAGATCGTGACAGCCCCTACACCTTC
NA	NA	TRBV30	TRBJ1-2	CAWSVIGANGGYTF	TGTGCCTGGAGTGTGATAGGGGCCAACGGGGGCTACACCTTC
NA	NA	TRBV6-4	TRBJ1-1	CASSLDTATEAFF	TGTGCCAGCAGTTTGGACACCGCCACTGAAGCTTTCTTT
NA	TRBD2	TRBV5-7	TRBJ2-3	CASTGSRGERGTDTQYF	TGTGCCAGCACCGGATCCCGGGGGGAGAGGGGCACAGATACGCAGTATTTT
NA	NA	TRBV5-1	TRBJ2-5	CASSLGGTPQETQYF	TGCGCCAGCAGCTTGGGAGGTACTCCTCAAGAGACCCAGTACTTC
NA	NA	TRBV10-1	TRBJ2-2	CASSDFGSNTGELFF	TGCGCCAGCAGTGATTTCGGGAGCAACACCGGGGAGCTGTTTTTT
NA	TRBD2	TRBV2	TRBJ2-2	CASRGSSGRATGELFF	TGTGCCAGCAGGGGATCTAGCGGGAGGGCCACCGGGGAGCTGTTTTTT
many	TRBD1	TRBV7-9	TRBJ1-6	CASSSQDRHNSPLHF	TGTGCCAGCAGCTCACAGGACAGGCATAATTCACCCCTCCACTTT
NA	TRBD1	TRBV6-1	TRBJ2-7	CASSEAGTEYEQYF	TGTGCCAGCAGTGAAGCCGGGACAGAATACGAGCAGTACTTC
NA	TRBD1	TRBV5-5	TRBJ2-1	CASIPRTGYNEQFF	TGTGCCAGCATTCCGAGGACAGGTTACAATGAGCAGTTCTTC
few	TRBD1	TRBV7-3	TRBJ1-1	CASSLTGGGTEAFF	TGTGCCAGCAGCCTTACAGGGGGAGGGACTGAAGCTTTCTTT
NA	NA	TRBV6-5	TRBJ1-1	CASSYSKGPGKAFF	TGTGCCAGCAGTTACTCGAAGGGCCCAGGGAAGGCTTTCTTT
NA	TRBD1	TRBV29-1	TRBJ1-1	CSVKPGQTNTEAFF	TGCAGCGTTAAACCGGGACAGACGAACACTGAAGCTTTCTTT
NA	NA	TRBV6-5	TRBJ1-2	CASRRTENYGYTF	TGTGCCAGCAGACGGACAGAAAACTATGGCTACACCTTC
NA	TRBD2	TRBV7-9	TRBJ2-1	CASSLWRERGEQFF	TGTGCCAGCAGCTTATGGCGGGAGCGGGGAGAGCAGTTCTTC
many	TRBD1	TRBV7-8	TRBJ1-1	CASSLVDRGGTEAFF	TGTGCCAGCAGCTTAGTCGACAGGGGAGGGACTGAAGCTTTCTTT
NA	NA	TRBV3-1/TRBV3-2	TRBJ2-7	CASEADSSYEQYF	TGTGCCAGCGAGGCGGATAGCTCCTACGAGCAGTACTTC
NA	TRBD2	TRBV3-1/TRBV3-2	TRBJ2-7	CASSRPGLAGVEQYF	TGTGCCAGCAGCCGTCCGGGACTAGCGGGAGTTGAGCAGTACTTC
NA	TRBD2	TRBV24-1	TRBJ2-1	CATSPEGTSGSNEQFF	TGTGCCACCAGCCCCGAGGGGACTAGCGGGAGCAATGAGCAGTTCTTC
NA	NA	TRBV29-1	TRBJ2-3	CSVARIFTDTQYF	TGCAGCGTTGCCAGGATTTTCACAGATACGCAGTATTTT
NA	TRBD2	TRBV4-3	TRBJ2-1	CASSHTSGRASDEQFF	TGCGCCAGCAGCCACACCAGCGGGAGGGCCTCAGATGAGCAGTTCTTC
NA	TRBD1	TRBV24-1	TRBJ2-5	CATSESPRQGSLWETQYF	TGTGCCACCAGTGAATCCCCCCGACAGGGGAGTTTGTGGGAGACCCAGTACTTC
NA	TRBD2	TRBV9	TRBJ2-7	CASSTSAHSYEQYF	TGTGCCAGCAGCACTAGCGCCCACTCCTACGAGCAGTACTTC
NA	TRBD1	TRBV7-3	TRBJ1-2	CASSLKPPGQGVYGYTF	TGTGCCAGCAGCTTAAAACCCCCCGGACAGGGGGTGTATGGCTACACCTTC
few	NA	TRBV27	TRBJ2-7	CASSLLGPYEQYF	TGTGCCAGCAGTTTGCTGGGGCCGTACGAGCAGTACTTC
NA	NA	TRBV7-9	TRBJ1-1	CASSLLGGPQMNTEAFF	TGTGCCAGCAGCTTATTGGGGGGGCCGCAAATGAACACTGAAGCTTTCTTT
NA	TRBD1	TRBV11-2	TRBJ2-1	CASSSQTGGWAEQFF	TGTGCCAGCAGCTCTCAGACAGGGGGCTGGGCGGAGCAGTTCTTC
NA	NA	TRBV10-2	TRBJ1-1	CASSDRESSEAFF	TGCGCCAGCAGTGACAGGGAATCCTCTGAAGCTTTCTTT
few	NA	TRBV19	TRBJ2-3	CASMGLSDTQYF	TGTGCCAGTATGGGGCTTTCGGATACGCAGTATTTT
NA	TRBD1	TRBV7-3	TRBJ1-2	CASSLTGQGSEYGYTF	TGTGCCAGCAGCTTAACGGGACAGGGGTCAGAATATGGCTACACCTTC
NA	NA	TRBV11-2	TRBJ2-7	CASSLDDSETYEQYF	TGTGCCAGCAGCTTAGACGACAGCGAAACCTACGAGCAGTACTTC
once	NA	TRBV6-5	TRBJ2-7	CASSFGTGTYEQYF	TGTGCCAGCAGTTTTGGGACTGGGACCTACGAGCAGTACTTC
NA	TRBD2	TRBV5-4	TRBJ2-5	CASRERGGQETQYF	TGTGCCAGCAGGGAGCGGGGGGGCCAAGAGACCCAGTACTTC
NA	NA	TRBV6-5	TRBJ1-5	CASRKTGDSNQPQHF	TGTGCCAGCAGAAAGACAGGAGATAGCAATCAGCCCCAGCATTTT
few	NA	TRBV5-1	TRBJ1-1	CASSFGDPSGNTEAFF	TGCGCCAGCAGCTTTGGAGATCCTTCGGGGAACACTGAAGCTTTCTTT
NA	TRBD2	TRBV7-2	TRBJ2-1	CASSLGPSGTSYNEQFF	TGTGCCAGCAGCTTAGGCCCTAGCGGGACCTCCTACAATGAGCAGTTCTTC
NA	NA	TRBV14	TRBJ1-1	CASSQEAGTLGTEAFF	TGTGCCAGCAGCCAAGAAGCGGGTACTCTGGGCACTGAAGCTTTCTTT
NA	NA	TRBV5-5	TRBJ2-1	CASSSGVTYNEQFF	TGTGCCAGCAGCTCCGGGGTTACCTACAATGAGCAGTTCTTC
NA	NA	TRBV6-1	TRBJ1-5	CASSDGVGGVSQPQHF	TGTGCCAGCAGTGATGGGGTAGGGGGGGTTTCTCAGCCCCAGCATTTT
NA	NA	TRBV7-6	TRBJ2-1	CASSPQVPWVTTGNEQFF	TGTGCCAGCAGCCCTCAGGTTCCTTGGGTAACCACAGGCAATGAGCAGTTCTTC
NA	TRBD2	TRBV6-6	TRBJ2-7	CASSYPTSGRGEQYF	TGTGCCAGCAGTTACCCGACTAGCGGGAGGGGGGAGCAGTACTTC
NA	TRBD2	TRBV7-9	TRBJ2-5	CASSLAYSLAEGETQYF	TGTGCCAGCAGCTTAGCGTATTCACTAGCGGAGGGGGAGACCCAGTACTTC
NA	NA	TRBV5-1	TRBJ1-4	CASSLADSTNEKLFF	TGCGCCAGCAGCTTGGCAGACTCAACTAATGAAAAACTGTTTTTT
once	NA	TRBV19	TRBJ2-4	CATTLEGKNIQYF	TGTGCCACCACCCTTGAGGGCAAAAACATTCAGTACTTC
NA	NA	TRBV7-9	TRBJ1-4	CASSLVGTTATNEKLFF	TGTGCCAGCAGCTTAGTCGGGACAACTGCAACTAATGAAAAACTGTTTTTT